This entry lists 28 T cell receptor beta chains sequenced from one sample in a study of blood T cell repertoires in COVID-19. TCRdb keeps only in-frame clones here, not all; method: immunoSEQ multiplex PCR. The table includes around 75,000 clones, around 79% detected once. Sequences were obtained from peripheral blood. Source of these receptors: a woman older than 75 with active or convalescent COVID-19.

The rearrangement uses TRBV9 and TRBJ1-2, with 9 bases aligning to TRBD1. The junction had 5 bases not matched to a gene; V was cut back by 2 bases and J by 3 bases. Germline lookup yields CDR1 SGDLS and CDR2 YYNGEE. This CDR3 contains 15 residues. This CDR3 is CASSVGTGRHYGYTF. The CDR3 DNA follows: TGTGCCAGCAGCGTCGGGACAGGGAGGCACTATGGCTACACCTTC.

The chain employs TRBV7-3 and TRBJ2-3, with a tentative D call TRBD2 (6 bases). This CDR3 comprises 17 residues. Per germline, CDR1 SGHTA and CDR2 FQGTGA. The V gene lost 1 base and the J gene lost 0 bases, with 14 bases spanning the gap. The CDR3 is CASSLRGISGSTDTQYF. The CDR3 DNA follows: TGTGCCAGCAGCTTAAGAGGGATTAGCGGTAGCACAGATACGCAGTATTTT.

V and J are TRBV6-5 and TRBJ1-3; the D gene is possibly TRBD1 (6 bases). The CDR3 contains 14 residues. V was shortened by 4 bases and J by 4 bases, with 11 bases between the two germline ends. Germline-derived CDR1 and CDR2 are MNHEY and SVGAGI. The CDR3 protein is CASSWGRLGNTIYF. CDR3 nucleotides: TGTGCCAGCAGTTGGGGGCGATTAGGAAACACCATATATTTT.

The V call is TRBV19, the J call TRBJ1-3; 7 nucleotides match TRBD1. The V gene's germline CDR1 is LNHDA and CDR2 SQIVND (reference sequence). This CDR3 has 15 amino acids. The ends lost 4 bases at V and 0 bases at J; junction bases unmatched: 3. CDR3 protein: CASSTGQYSGNTIYF. CDR3 nucleotide sequence: TGTGCCAGTAGTACGGGACAGTACTCTGGAAACACCATATATTTT.

The chain couples TRBV28 to TRBJ1-2, with D possibly matching TRBD1 (5 bases). CDR3 size: 13 residues. Trimming pared 5 bases from V and 7 bases from J, leaving 14 bases between. Looked up from germline, CDR1 is MDHEN and CDR2 is SYDVKM. DNA for the CDR3: TGTGCCAGCAGTCCCGACAGCATCTCTGGCTACACCTTC. It translates to CASSPDSISGYTF.

The chain employs TRBV7-2 and TRBJ2-1; 10 bases are a match to TRBD1. Germline V CDR1 and CDR2: SGHTA, FQGNSA. This CDR3 region has 14 residues. J was trimmed by 6 bases and V by 8 bases; bases with no gene match: 7. The CDR3 sequence is CASGVRTGGNEQFF. DNA of the CDR3: TGTGCCAGCGGCGTGAGGACAGGGGGCAATGAGCAGTTCTTC.

This sequence joins TRBV28 and TRBJ2-7, with a possible D match to TRBD2 (5 bases). The germline V gene encodes CDR1 MDHEN and CDR2 SYDVKM. Trimming removed 5 bases from V and 4 bases from J, with 18 bases in between. CDR3 length: 15 amino acids. The CDR3 here is CASSPYTLAKYEQYF. CDR3 bases: TGTGCCAGCAGTCCTTACACGCTAGCTAAGTACGAGCAGTACTTC. Variable domain in full (rest from reference TRBV28 and TRBJ2-7): DVKVTQSSRYLVKRTGEKVFLECVQDMDHENMFWYRQDPGLGLRLIYFSYDVKMKEKGDIPEGYSVSREKKERFSLILESASTNQTSMYLCASSPYTLAKYEQYFGPGTRLTVT.

The rearrangement joins TRBV5-5 to TRBJ2-1, with a tentative D call TRBD1 (5 bases). Between the trimmed V and J ends, which lost 4 bases and 1 base, there was a span of 15 bases. Germline values: CDR1 SGHKS, CDR2 YYEKEE (reference sequence). CDR3 size: 16 residues. The CDR3 nucleotides read TGTGCCAGCAGCGGCTACCTCAGGGATTCCTACAATGAGCAGTTCTTC. Its protein product is CASSGYLRDSYNEQFF.

The V call is TRBV4-3, the J call TRBJ2-3; D might be TRBD1 (6 bases). CDR1 and CDR2 from the germline V gene are LGHNA and YSLEER. This CDR3 is built from 17 residues. With 1 base removed from V and 0 bases from J, the gap between germline ends came to 14 bases. The DNA of the CDR3 is TGCGCCAGCAGCCAAGGTCCGGACAGAGTGAGCACAGATACGCAGTATTTT. Residues: CASSQGPDRVSTDTQYF.

This chain joins TRBV6-2 or TRBV6-3 and TRBJ2-1, with TRBD1 matching 10 bases. Unmatched junction bases numbered 17, after V lost 4 bases and J lost 2 bases. This CDR3 spans 20 amino acids. Germline CDR1 MNHEY, CDR2 SVGEGT. The CDR3 reads CASSLGRDRGSEGTYNEQFF. CDR3 DNA sequence: TGTGCCAGCAGTTTGGGACGGGACAGGGGCTCCGAGGGAACCTACAATGAGCAGTTCTTC.

V usage is TRBV2 and J usage is TRBJ1-5, with TRBD1 matching over 7 bases. CDR3 length equals 15 residues. Looked up from germline, CDR1 is SNHLY and CDR2 is FYNNEI. V trimming: 7 bases; J trimming: 0 bases; junction bases outside the gene matches: 6. This chain's CDR3 is CASNLQGTSNQPQHF. CDR3 bases: TGTGCCAGCAACCTACAGGGGACTAGCAATCAGCCCCAGCATTTT.

This clone was seen a few times. The genes are TRBV29-1 and TRBJ2-7; D is ambiguous. The CDR3 sequence is 14 residues long. Per germline, CDR1 SQVTM and CDR2 ANQGSEA. Trimming took off 4 bases at V and 6 bases at J, with 19 bases between the two ends. CDR3 nucleotides: TGCAGCGTTGGGCATCCCCTTTGGCGGAGCGAGCAGTACTTC. It is translated as CSVGHPLWRSEQYF.

The chain is built from TRBV6-1 and TRBJ2-7; D remains unclear. Between the trimmed V and J ends, which lost 0 bases and 2 bases, there was a span of 8 bases. This CDR3 has 14 amino acids. Germline V lookup: CDR1 MNHNS, CDR2 SASEGT. Written as DNA, the CDR3 is TGTGCCAGCAGTGAAGCTAGCTTAGCCTACGAGCAGTACTTC. Protein product: CASSEASLAYEQYF.

This rearrangement joins TRBV24-1 to TRBJ2-1; TRBD1 matches at 7 bases. The CDR3 contains 13 residues. Germline values: CDR1 KGHDR, CDR2 SFDVKD. The junction had 3 bases not matched to a gene; V was cut back by 7 bases and J by 4 bases. CDR3 DNA: TGTGCCACCAGGACAGGGCCTTACAATGAGCAGTTCTTC. Residues: CATRTGPYNEQFF.

J is TRBJ2-3 and V is TRBV28; TRBD2 agrees at 8 bases. The CDR3 is 15 residues long. Germline CDR1 reads MDHEN; CDR2 reads SYDVKM. The ends lost 5 bases at V and 1 base at J; junction bases unmatched: 5. The CDR3 DNA reads as TGTGCCAGCAGTCCGGGACTAGGACGCACAGATACGCAGTATTTT. Its translation: CASSPGLGRTDTQYF.

The chain recombines TRBV4-3 with TRBJ1-5; D is ambiguous. CDR1 is LGHNA and CDR2 is YSLEER in the germline V gene. The CDR3 is 16 residues long. V lost 0 bases and J lost 3, with 12 bases in between. For the CDR3, the DNA is TGCGCCAGCAGCCAAGATACCCCGGGGAACAATCAGCCCCAGCATTTT. Translation: CASSQDTPGNNQPQHF.

The chain is built from TRBV6-2 or TRBV6-3 and TRBJ1-3, with D hard to call. V lost 4 bases and J 0 bases, leaving 16 bases between the germline ends. Per germline, CDR1 MNHEY and CDR2 SVGEGT. This CDR3 comprises 17 residues. As DNA, the CDR3 is TGTGCCAGCAGTTCGAATCTACAGATATCCTCTGGAAACACCATATATTTT. It translates to CASSSNLQISSGNTIYF.

The chain has TRBV7-3 and TRBJ2-7, with a possible D match to TRBD1 (6 bases). Germline loops: CDR1 SGHTA, CDR2 FQGTGA. The CDR3 is 19 amino acids. Between the trimmed V and J ends, which lost 1 base and 0 bases, there was a span of 22 bases. The CDR3 coding sequence is TGTGCCAGCAGCTTAAATAAGGGACAAGGTCCGCTTAGCTCCTACGAGCAGTACTTC. Amino acid sequence: CASSLNKGQGPLSSYEQYF.

The chain carries TRBV11-3 and TRBJ2-1, with TRBD1 matching over 10 bases. This CDR3 contains 15 residues. J was trimmed by 9 bases and V by 5 bases; bases with no gene match: 10. Germline V gene sequence: CDR1 SGHNT, CDR2 YENEEA. The CDR3 sequence: CASSLYGTGVGEQFF. As DNA, the CDR3 is TGTGCCAGCAGCCTGTACGGGACAGGGGTAGGTGAGCAGTTCTTC.

CDR3 loop: CASSQEDVIAGDYTDTQYF. CDR3 nucleotides: TGCGCCAGCAGCCAAGAAGATGTTATAGCGGGAGACTACACAGATACGCAGTATTTT. The chain couples TRBV4-1 to TRBJ2-3; 9 nucleotides agree with TRBD2. This CDR3 spans 19 amino acids. The germline V gene has CDR1 MGHRA and CDR2 YSYEKL. The V and J ends lost 0 bases and 2 bases, in that order; junction bases with no gene match: 12.

The V call is TRBV5-6, the J call TRBJ1-2; 9 nucleotides match TRBD1. CDR1 and CDR2 from the germline V gene are SGHDT and YYEEEE. The CDR3 is 13 residues long. The junction had 6 bases not matched to a gene; V was cut back by 5 bases and J by 7 bases. In nucleotides, the CDR3 is TGTGCCAGCAGTAAACAGGGGGCTGCTGGCTACACCTTC. Its translation: CASSKQGAAGYTF.

In its sample, this clone was seen a few times. V and J are TRBV14 and TRBJ2-1; D is unresolved. The germline gives CDR1 SGHDN, CDR2 FVKESK. The CDR3 covers 16 residues. With 1 base removed from V and 4 bases from J, the gap between germline ends came to 14 bases. CDR3 bases: TGTGCCAGCAGCCAAGGGTGGCGGATGTCATACAATGAGCAGTTCTTC. Translation: CASSQGWRMSYNEQFF.

Here the CDR3 DNA reads TGTGCCAGTAGTATCGGACAGGGTAAAAATGAGCAGTTCTTC. As protein: CASSIGQGKNEQFF. V is TRBV19 and J is TRBJ2-1, with TRBD1 matching 8 bases. The CDR3 runs to 14 residues. Trimming took 3 bases from V and 7 from J; bases not matched to a gene: 5. CDR1 and CDR2 from the germline V gene are LNHDA and SQIVND (reference sequence).

The chain combines TRBV5-8 with TRBJ1-6; 9 nucleotides agree with TRBD1. This CDR3 comprises 16 residues. V lost 3 bases to trimming and J lost 9 bases; unmatched junction nucleotides: 10. Germline CDR1 and CDR2: SGHTS and YDEGEE. The CDR3: CASSSSSGTGSSPLHF. The CDR3 DNA reads as TGTGCCAGCAGCTCCTCCTCCGGGACAGGGTCTTCACCCCTCCACTTT.

The CDR3 here is CATTAGPSYEQYF. The CDR3 nucleotides are TGTGCTACGACGGCAGGGCCGTCCTACGAGCAGTACTTC. The rearrangement links TRBV7-7 to TRBJ2-7, with D possibly TRBD1 on 5 matching bases. The CDR3 is 13 amino acids. Germline V CDR1 and CDR2: SSHAT, FNYEAQ (reference sequence).

The chain links TRBV12-3 or TRBV12-4 to TRBJ1-1; D ambiguous. Between the trimmed V and J ends, which lost 5 bases and 11 bases, there was a span of 15 bases. CDR3 length equals 12 residues. The CDR3 here is CASSTNPIQAFF. CDR3 bases: TGTGCCAGCAGTACGAATCCCATCCAGGCTTTCTTT.

The chain recombines TRBV29-1 with TRBJ2-1; D not certain. Germline V gene sequence: CDR1 SQVTM, CDR2 ANQGSEA. Trimming shortened V by 7 bases and J by 0 bases, and 4 bases separated the two germline ends. The CDR3 totals 11 residues. The CDR3 sequence: CSGSSYNEQFF. CDR3 sequence (DNA): TGCAGCGGCAGCTCCTACAATGAGCAGTTCTTC.

The rearrangement links TRBV7-2 to TRBJ2-5; the match to TRBD2 covers 14 bases. V was clipped by 5 bases and J by 7 bases; unmatched bases: 6. There are 15 residues in the CDR3. Germline V gene lookup returns CDR1 SGHTA and CDR2 FQGNSA. CDR3 sequence reads: CASSIGTSGGGTQYF. The DNA of the CDR3 is TGTGCCAGCAGCATCGGGACTAGCGGGGGTGGGACCCAGTACTTC.